This T cell receptor beta chain was sequenced during a study of blood T cell repertoires in COVID-19 (dated by TCRdb to 2018 to 2021). At the level of the whole study: Samples from collaborators originated in the United States, Italy and Spain and spanned both the acute and convalescent phases of COVID-19. The repertoires were released in a freely available public database intended as a resource for research on the immune response to SARS-CoV-2. Deeply sampled blood TCRbeta repertoires from subjects exposed to, actively infected with, or recovered from COVID-19 were included in the dataset. Sample metadata almost always included a de-identified subject ID, COVID-19 status, age in years and sex. Where available, HLA class I and class II types were taken from metadata supplied by the sample provider and were not determined by assay-based typing. Samples came from the ongoing ImmuneRACE study (first 160 participants) plus 1,254 subjects from 6 global collaborators. The prospective study material was composed of cDNA or gDNA derived from T cells, B-cell-depleted T cells, or PBMCs.

The immunoSEQ Assay, a bias-controlled multiplex PCR, was used to amplify TCRbeta CDR3 regions from genomic DNA. Concerning the study's data processing: Nucleated cell counts per sample were estimated from amplification of reference gene primers within the assay. Sequence reads were collapsed and filtered to measure the absolute abundance of every unique TCRbeta CDR3 rearrangement. For each sample, productive Simpson clonality was calculated as the square root of Simpson's diversity index over productive rearrangements. Drawn from immuneACCESS, this table holds only the in-frame rearrangements with V and J called that TCRdb kept. Clones are partly lost; checked studies trace under half to an unresolved V gene and leave the rest unexplained. V and J calls and clone size are as listed in that table; D and trimming were resolved from the DNA. Within this sample are nearly 110,000 clones, with 71% of them counted one time only. The ten largest make up around 0.92% of the sample.

Taken from the germline V gene, the CDR1 and CDR2 loops are SNHLY and FYNNEI. V has 6 bases trimmed and J has 5 bases trimmed; junction bases matching no gene number 9. Including cysteine and phenylalanine, the CDR3 has 15 amino acids. The only DNA kept is the CDR3, 45 bases in frame from the first base. Concerning this clone: Its antigen remains unidentified. There are no base qualities to consult, and no much larger clone falls within one base.

The research as a whole found: How much clinical and demographic metadata was included differed by source and by participant, and the metadata was provided uncurated.

Collaborating institutions collected whole blood in K2EDTA tubes following their own protocols. For TCRbeta analysis, collaborators shipped samples as frozen whole blood, isolated PBMCs, or DNA extracted from either of those sample types. The material sequenced was peripheral blood. The source is a human donor with acute or convalescent COVID-19. The donor label of this sample is uncertain. The rearranged chain carries TRBV2 and TRBJ1-4; the central 7 bases match TRBD1. The CDR3 is CASSATGVPNEKLFF. DNA sequence: TGTGCCAGCAGCGCCACAGGGGTCCCGAATGAAAAACTGTTTTTT. The reference TRBV2 and TRBJ1-4 proteins fill in what lies around the CDR3, so the full variable domain reads EPEVTQTPSHQVTQMGQEVILRCVPISNHLYFYWYRQILGQKVEFLVSFYNNEISEKSEIFDDQFSVERPDGSNFTLKIRSTKLEDSAMYFCASSATGVPNEKLFFGSGTQLSVL.